These 30 T cell receptor beta chains originate from one sample sequenced in a study of blood T cell repertoires in COVID-19. Some clones are missing from TCRdb's copy, which holds only in-frame ones; the method was immunoSEQ multiplex PCR. The sample consists of roughly 40,000 clones, under 85% of them appearing once. Sequenced input: peripheral blood. All receptors come from a woman at least 80 years old with acute or convalescent COVID-19.

The rearrangement joins TRBV21-1 to TRBJ2-1; the table's D call of TRBD2 was not tested on the DNA. TRBV21-1 is an annotated pseudogene. The CDR3 is 19 residues long. The CDR3 DNA reads as TGTGCCAGCAGCAATTGCGGGTCCCCCCCTACTAGCTCCTACAATGAGCAGTTCTTC. It encodes CASSNCGSPPTSSYNEQFF.

The chain employs TRBV28 and TRBJ1-2; 8 positions agree with TRBD1. This CDR3 spans 13 amino acids. The ends lost 4 bases at V and 3 bases at J; junction bases unmatched: 1. From germline, CDR1 is MDHEN and CDR2 SYDVKM. The CDR3 reads CASSSDRDYGYTF. The CDR3 DNA reads as TGTGCCAGCAGTTCGGACAGGGACTATGGCTACACCTTC.

V and J are TRBV28 and TRBJ2-1, with 14 bases identical to TRBD2. The trim removed 6 bases at V and 8 bases at J, leaving 6 bases unmatched. The germline gives CDR1 MDHEN, CDR2 SYDVKM. This CDR3 has 15 residues. The CDR3 DNA follows: TGTGCCAGCAGGCCGACTAGCGGGAGGGTTCATGAGCAGTTCTTC. Residues: CASRPTSGRVHEQFF.

This clone was recorded once. The chain combines TRBV5-1 with TRBJ2-1; D remains ambiguous. Germline V lookup: CDR1 SGHRS, CDR2 YFSETQ. The CDR3 sequence is 11 residues long. V shed 6 bases and J shed 6 bases, with 7 bases lying between them. DNA of the CDR3: TGCGCCAGCAAGGAGTTCAATGAGCAGTTCTTC. This codes for CASKEFNEQFF.

The rearrangement links TRBV5-1 to TRBJ2-1; TRBD1 matches at 10 bases. The CDR3 totals 15 residues. Germline CDR1 SGHRS, CDR2 YFSETQ. Trimming cost V 4 bases and J 4 bases; bases outside gene matches: 5. The CDR3: CASSPGQGLYNEQFF. CDR3 DNA: TGCGCCAGCAGCCCGGGACAGGGGTTGTACAATGAGCAGTTCTTC.

V is TRBV25-1 and J is TRBJ1-6, with 7 bases aligning to TRBD1. V lost 2 bases to trimming and J lost 18 bases; unmatched junction nucleotides: 10. This CDR3 contains 13 residues. The V gene's germline CDR1 is MGHDK and CDR2 SYGVNS. CDR3 DNA sequence: TGTGCCAGCAGTGAAACCCCAACAGGGGCGACCCACTTT. It encodes CASSETPTGATHF.

V gene TRBV29-1 combines with J gene TRBJ1-4; 7 positions agree with TRBD1. The J segment lost 2 bases and the V segment lost 7 bases, leaving 4 bases of the junction unmatched. CDR1 and CDR2 from the germline V gene are SQVTM and ANQGSEA. The CDR3 sequence is 13 residues long. CDR3: CSALQGTNEKLFF. CDR3 DNA: TGCAGCGCGTTACAGGGGACTAATGAAAAACTGTTTTTT.

V is TRBV4-1 and J is TRBJ1-5; a possible D gene is TRBD1 (6 bases). The ends were cut back, 0 bases at V and 4 bases at J, with 16 bases in the middle. The CDR3 totals 17 residues. CDR1 and CDR2 (germline): MGHRA, YSYEKL. The CDR3 DNA is TGCGCCAGCAGCCAAGACTTAGGGGCAGGGGCTAATCAGCCCCAGCATTTT. This gives the protein CASSQDLGAGANQPQHF.

The chain recombines TRBV30 with TRBJ2-3; D might be TRBD2 (7 bases). Germline V gene lookup returns CDR1 GTSNPN and CDR2 SVGIG (reference sequence). V lost 3 bases to trimming and J lost 5 bases, with 24 bases between them. The CDR3 runs to 17 residues. The DNA of the CDR3 is TGTGCCTGGAGGGCCCAGGGGAGGGGACCAACCGTAGATACGCAGTATTTT. It specifies CAWRAQGRGPTVDTQYF.

The chain links TRBV4-1 to TRBJ1-2; TRBD1 aligns across 7 bases. Germline V gives CDR1 MGHRA, CDR2 YSYEKL. V shed 0 bases, J shed 3 bases, and the junction held 1 base outside the gene matches. The length of the CDR3 is 14 residues. The CDR3 loop reads CASSQDRGDYGYTF. DNA of the CDR3: TGCGCCAGCAGCCAAGACAGGGGGGACTATGGCTACACCTTC.

V usage is TRBV28 and J usage is TRBJ1-2; weak D call: TRBD1 (5 bases). The germline V and J ends were trimmed by 4 bases and 1 base, with 10 bases remaining between them. Germline CDR1 and CDR2: MDHEN and SYDVKM. The CDR3 covers 14 residues. CDR3 in amino acids: CASSSHRSNYGYTF. In DNA form, the CDR3 reads TGTGCCAGCAGTTCGCACAGGAGTAACTATGGCTACACCTTC.

This chain joins TRBV11-2 and TRBJ1-5; D is uncertain. Trimming removed 3 bases from V and 5 bases from J, with 5 bases in between. The CDR3 sequence is 12 residues long. Germline CDR1 reads SGHAT; CDR2 reads FQNNGV. The CDR3 bases are TGTGCCAGCAGCTTGGGCGATCAGCCCCAGCATTTT. Amino acid sequence: CASSLGDQPQHF.

The chain couples TRBV5-1 to TRBJ2-1, with 8 bases fitting TRBD1. The CDR3 loop spans 14 amino acids. The J segment lost 7 bases and the V segment lost 2 bases, leaving 5 bases of the junction unmatched. CDR1 is SGHRS and CDR2 is YFSETQ in the germline V gene. The CDR3 DNA follows: TGCGCCAGCAGCTTACAGGGGGGTTTTAATGAGCAGTTCTTC. Its protein product is CASSLQGGFNEQFF.

This sequence joins TRBV18 and TRBJ2-1; 8 positions agree with TRBD2. The CDR3 is made up of 15 amino acids. CDR1 and CDR2 (germline): KGHSH, LQKENI. V dropped 0 bases and J dropped 5; count of bases not matched to a gene: 3. CDR3 region: CASSPPSGRDNEQFF. The CDR3 bases are TGTGCCAGCTCACCACCGAGCGGGAGAGACAATGAGCAGTTCTTC.

The chain couples TRBV5-4 to TRBJ2-1; 11 nucleotides line up with TRBD1. Germline loops: CDR1 SGHNT, CDR2 YYREEE (reference sequence). Germline trimming cut 4 bases from V and 7 bases from J; bases unmatched to any gene: 10. This CDR3 has 16 residues. Here the CDR3 DNA reads TGTGCCAGCAGCCTGTTAACCGGGACAGGGGGGAATGAGCAGTTCTTC. It encodes CASSLLTGTGGNEQFF.

This clone has just one count. The genes are TRBV6-1 and TRBJ2-5; the D is unclear. Trimming pared 2 bases from V and 5 bases from J, leaving 12 bases between. CDR1 and CDR2 (germline): MNHNS, SASEGT. The CDR3 loop spans 14 amino acids. The CDR3 protein is CASSELTPRETQYF. CDR3 nucleotide sequence: TGTGCCAGCAGTGAATTAACTCCCCGGGAGACCCAGTACTTC.

This chain connects TRBV18 to TRBJ2-5; a weak D match, TRBD1 (6 bases). The germline V and J ends were trimmed by 4 bases and 2 bases, with 8 bases remaining between them. Germline V lookup: CDR1 KGHSH, CDR2 LQKENI. The length of the CDR3 is 13 residues. CDR3 in amino acids: CASSRGQQETQYF. The CDR3 region has the DNA TGTGCCAGCTCACGTGGACAGCAAGAGACCCAGTACTTC.

V and J are TRBV29-1 and TRBJ2-1; D is possibly TRBD2 (5 bases). Per the germline V gene, CDR1 is SQVTM and CDR2 is ANQGSEA. The CDR3 loop spans 13 amino acids. Trimming stripped 7 bases from V and 0 bases from J, with 10 bases between. CDR3 nucleotides: TGCAGCGGTAGCGCGAGCTCCTACAATGAGCAGTTCTTC. As protein: CSGSASSYNEQFF.

Written as DNA, the CDR3 is TGTGCCAGCAGCCAAGAAAGGAGGGGGCGAGCGGGCACTGAAGCTTTCTTT. Amino acid sequence: CASSQERRGRAGTEAFF. The chain has TRBV4-2 and TRBJ1-1, with 7 positions matching TRBD1. Germline CDR1 and CDR2: LGHNA and YNFKEQ. V shed 0 bases and J 4 bases; nucleotides not matched to a gene: 11. The CDR3 consists of 17 residues.

The chain is built from TRBV4-2 and TRBJ2-3; TRBD2 matches at 11 bases. V lost 0 bases and J lost 7; bases outside the gene matches: 12. CDR1 is LGHNA and CDR2 is YNFKEQ in the germline V gene. This CDR3 has 18 amino acids. The CDR3 is CASSQDVTSGVSFNTQYF. Here the CDR3 DNA reads TGTGCCAGCAGCCAAGATGTGACTAGCGGGGTGAGCTTTAATACGCAGTATTTT.

This sequence joins TRBV11-2 and TRBJ2-7, with TRBD2 matching 15 bases. CDR1 and CDR2 from the germline V gene are SGHAT and FQNNGV. The CDR3 sequence is 16 residues long. J lost 7 bases, V lost 2 bases, and 6 bases had no gene match. The CDR3 DNA reads as TGTGCCAGCAGCTTACCCCGGGGACTAGCGGGAGGAGAGCAGTACTTC. Its translation is CASSLPRGLAGGEQYF.

This CDR3 is CASSLDPSTDTQYF. CDR3 bases: TGTGCCAGCAGCTTAGATCCTAGCACAGATACGCAGTATTTT. The chain employs TRBV7-6 and TRBJ2-3, with D unresolved. The CDR3 runs to 14 residues. The V end was cut by 1 base, the J end by 0 bases, with 5 bases between. The germline gives CDR1 SGHVS, CDR2 FNYEAQ.

The V gene is TRBV4-2, the J gene TRBJ2-1, with a tentative D call TRBD2 (5 bases). In germline, CDR1 is LGHNA, CDR2 YNFKEQ. The germline V and J ends were trimmed by 2 bases and 7 bases, with 18 bases remaining between them. The CDR3 covers 16 residues. The CDR3 bases are TGTGCCAGCAGCCAAAAGGAGCGGTCGGGAAGGAATGAGCAGTTCTTC. It yields the protein CASSQKERSGRNEQFF.

This clone was detected only a few times. The rearrangement joins TRBV28 to TRBJ1-5, with D unresolved. Germline lookup yields CDR1 MDHEN and CDR2 SYDVKM. V lost 3 bases and J lost 0, with 6 bases in between. The CDR3 length is 14 residues. Here the CDR3 reads CASSFGGSNQPQHF. The CDR3 region has the DNA TGTGCCAGCAGTTTTGGCGGTAGCAATCAGCCCCAGCATTTT. Full variable domain (rest looked up from reference TRBV28 and TRBJ1-5): DVKVTQSSRYLVKRTGEKVFLECVQDMDHENMFWYRQDPGLGLRLIYFSYDVKMKEKGDIPEGYSVSREKKERFSLILESASTNQTSMYLCASSFGGSNQPQHFGDGTRLSIL.

The chain employs TRBV29-1 and TRBJ2-2, with D perhaps TRBD2 (5 bases). V dropped 3 bases and J dropped 4 bases, with 12 bases sitting between them. The CDR3 consists of 14 residues. Looked up from germline, CDR1 is SQVTM and CDR2 is ANQGSEA. This chain's CDR3 is CSVDEGLTTGELFF. The CDR3 DNA sequence: TGCAGCGTTGACGAGGGCTTAACCACCGGGGAGCTGTTTTTT.

This clone has more than one count but fewer than ten. This chain connects TRBV30 to TRBJ2-7; D not resolved. Trimming removed 0 bases at V and 3 bases at J, with 15 bases between. The CDR3 consists of 15 residues. Germline V lookup: CDR1 GTSNPN, CDR2 SVGIG (reference sequence). CDR3 loop: CAWSVGTLTFYEQYF. CDR3 DNA sequence: TGTGCCTGGAGTGTTGGCACCCTCACATTCTACGAGCAGTACTTC. Based on the CDR3 plus reference TRBV30 and TRBJ2-7, the full variable domain is SQTIHQWPATLVQPVGSPLSLECTVEGTSNPNLYWYRQAAGRGLQLLFYSVGIGQISSEVPQNLSASRPQDRQFILSSKKLLLSDSGFYLCAWSVGTLTFYEQYFGPGTRLTVT.

V gene TRBV11-3 combines with J gene TRBJ2-7; TRBD2 matches at 11 bases. V shed 5 bases, J shed 4 bases, and the junction held 13 bases outside the gene matches. The CDR3 covers 17 residues. CDR1 SGHNT and CDR2 YENEEA come from the germline V gene. CDR3 DNA: TGTGCCAGCAGCCAGGGAGAGGGGCTAGCGGGAGGATACGAGCAGTACTTC. As protein: CASSQGEGLAGGYEQYF.

This clone was recorded once. The genes are TRBV14 and TRBJ2-1, with unresolved D. Germline V gene sequence: CDR1 SGHDN, CDR2 FVKESK. The V and J ends lost 5 bases and 7 bases respectively, with 12 bases between them. This CDR3 comprises 13 residues. The CDR3 loop is CASSVFGLNEQFF. In DNA form, the CDR3 reads TGTGCCAGCAGCGTTTTCGGGTTGAATGAGCAGTTCTTC. Complete variable domain (other parts from reference TRBV14 and TRBJ2-1): EAGVTQFPSHSVIEKGQTVTLRCDPISGHDNLYWYRRVMGKEIKFLLHFVKESKQDESGMPNNRFLAERTGGTYSTLKVQPAELEDSGVYFCASSVFGLNEQFFGPGTRLTVL.

The chain recombines TRBV7-2 with TRBJ2-1; 13 bases match TRBD2. CDR3 length: 17 residues. Trimming removed 4 bases from V and 0 bases from J; junction bases left unmatched: 3. Per the germline V gene, CDR1 is SGHTA and CDR2 is FQGNSA. The CDR3: CASSSRTSGSSYNEQFF. The DNA for the CDR3 is TGTGCCAGCAGCTCCCGGACTAGCGGGAGCTCCTACAATGAGCAGTTCTTC.

The chain couples TRBV19 to TRBJ2-6, with 8 nucleotides matching TRBD2. V dropped 4 bases and J dropped 2; count of bases not matched to a gene: 4. Germline CDR1 reads LNHDA; CDR2 reads SQIVND (reference sequence). The CDR3 sequence is 16 residues long. In DNA, the CDR3 is TGTGCCAGTAGTACCCAACTAGCGGCTGGGGCCAACGTCCTGACTTTC. This gives the protein CASSTQLAAGANVLTF.